Each of the 13 T cell receptor beta chains below was sequenced from the same sample in a study of beta chain features in type 1 diabetes. cDNA synthesis used the whole RNA isolate, giving expressed TCRB sequences. Sequencing used immunoSEQ multiplex PCR; TCRdb keeps in-frame clones, though not all of them. Among hundreds of thousands of clones listed, approximately 28% were seen once. The sequenced material came from naive CD4+ T cells from blood. The receptor source for this set is a man aged 18 to 29 in good health.

The rearrangement joins TRBV12-5 to TRBJ1-5, with D perhaps TRBD1 (5 bases). CDR1 is LGHNT, CDR2 FRNRAP, per germline. CDR3 length equals 13 residues. The V end was cut by 6 bases, the J end by 9 bases, with 15 bases between. CDR3 residues: CASGAGTDGPQHF. The DNA for the CDR3 is TGTGCTAGTGGCGCTGGGACGGACGGGCCCCAGCATTTT.

This clone was detected only a few times. The chain recombines TRBV29-1 with TRBJ1-2, with D hard to call. This CDR3 is 14 amino acids long. Trimming pared 3 bases from V and 0 bases from J, leaving 11 bases between. Germline V lookup: CDR1 SQVTM, CDR2 ANQGSEA. Written as DNA, the CDR3 is TGCAGCGTTGAGAAGGGCCCAGCTAACTATGGCTACACCTTC. Translated, it gives CSVEKGPANYGYTF.

The table lists this clone with a few counts. CDR3 nucleotides: TGTGCCTCTGAGACAGGCGCGAGTGAAGCTTTCTTT. Translating gives CASETGASEAFF. The J gene is TRBJ1-1, the V gene TRBV30; possibly TRBD1 for D (6 bases). Germline values: CDR1 GTSNPN, CDR2 SVGIG (reference sequence). The V end lost 7 bases, the J end lost 7 bases, and 16 bases lay between the germline ends. The CDR3 is 12 residues long. Variable domain in full (rest from reference TRBV30 and TRBJ1-1): SQTIHQWPATLVQPVGSPLSLECTVEGTSNPNLYWYRQAAGRGLQLLFYSVGIGQISSEVPQNLSASRPQDRQFILSSKKLLLSDSGFYLCASETGASEAFFGQGTRLTVV.

The gene calls are TRBV7-9 and TRBJ2-3; D unresolved. Trimming stripped 5 bases from V and 2 bases from J, with 11 bases between. In germline, CDR1 is SEHNR, CDR2 FQNEAQ (reference sequence). The CDR3 consists of 14 residues. CDR3 nucleotide sequence: TGTGCCAGCAGCCCAACTACCTACACAGATACGCAGTATTTT. Amino acids: CASSPTTYTDTQYF.

Remarks on this clone: This may be a read error: a much more frequent sequence differs by one nucleotide. The V and J genes are TRBV30 and TRBJ2-7, with a possible D match to TRBD2 (7 bases). The germline V gene has CDR1 GTSNPN and CDR2 SVGIG (reference sequence). The CDR3 is made up of 15 amino acids. The CDR3 protein is CAGSRRGGVPGRQYF. For the CDR3, the DNA is TGTGCCGGGAGTCGTAGGGGGGGCGTACCAGGTCGGCAGTACTTC.

The chain recombines TRBV2 with TRBJ2-1, with D unresolved. The CDR3 consists of 14 residues. Germline V gene data show CDR1 as SNHLY and CDR2 as FYNNEI. With 1 base removed from V and 6 bases from J, the gap between germline ends came to 10 bases. The CDR3 coding sequence is TGTGCCAGCAGTGAAGTCCTCCGAGGCAATGAGCAGTTCTTC. Encoded protein: CASSEVLRGNEQFF.

In its sample, this clone was seen once. The chain employs TRBV30 and TRBJ1-1; weak D call: TRBD1 (6 bases). The CDR3 totals 14 residues. V shed 4 bases and J shed 0 bases, with 12 bases lying between them. Germline CDR1 reads GTSNPN; CDR2 reads SVGIG (reference sequence). CDR3 DNA sequence: TGTGCCTGGACCCTCGACAGGCTGAACACTGAAGCTTTCTTT. As protein: CAWTLDRLNTEAFF.

This sequence joins TRBV5-1 and TRBJ2-5; TRBD1 matches at 8 bases. CDR3 length: 14 amino acids. Per the germline V gene, CDR1 is SGHRS and CDR2 is YFSETQ. The V and J ends lost 4 bases and 5 bases, in that order; junction bases with no gene match: 7. The chain's CDR3 is CASSPLTGEETQYF. The DNA for the CDR3 is TGCGCCAGCAGCCCATTGACAGGGGAGGAGACCCAGTACTTC.

There are a few counts of this clone. The chain carries TRBV9 and TRBJ2-1; D unclear. The V and J ends lost 2 bases and 5 bases respectively, with 11 bases between them. This CDR3 contains 14 residues. The germline V gene has CDR1 SGDLS and CDR2 YYNGEE. In DNA, the CDR3 is TGTGCCAGCAGCGTCTCCCAGGCCCACAATGAGCAGTTCTTC. Encoded protein: CASSVSQAHNEQFF.

The V call is TRBV28, the J call TRBJ2-7; D uncertain. The CDR3 sequence is 13 residues long. Per germline, CDR1 MDHEN and CDR2 SYDVKM. Deletions cut 5 bases from V and 2 bases from J, with 10 bases between. Here the CDR3 reads CASSPRSAYEQYF. CDR3 DNA sequence: TGTGCCAGCAGTCCGCGTTCAGCCTACGAGCAGTACTTC.

This clone was seen repeatedly, ten times or more. The chain uses TRBV30 and TRBJ1-2; perhaps TRBD1 as D (6 bases). Germline CDR1 and CDR2: GTSNPN and SVGIG (reference sequence). The CDR3 consists of 13 residues. Trimming removed 3 bases from V and 3 bases from J, with 11 bases in between. The CDR3 sequence is CAWSDGQHYGYTF. The CDR3 nucleotides read TGTGCCTGGAGCGACGGACAGCACTATGGCTACACCTTC.

This chain joins TRBV29-1 and TRBJ2-2, with TRBD2 as a possible D gene (5 bases). Trimming pared 4 bases from V and 1 base from J, leaving 10 bases between. Germline CDR1 and CDR2: SQVTM and ANQGSEA. The CDR3 has 14 amino acids. The CDR3 spells CSVVSGMNTGELFF. The CDR3 DNA is TGCAGCGTTGTATCGGGAATGAACACCGGGGAGCTGTTTTTT.

This clone has only a few counts. The chain uses TRBV7-2 and TRBJ2-7; TRBD1 matches 7 bases. Germline V CDR1 and CDR2: SGHTA, FQGNSA. With V trimmed by 5 bases and J by 3 bases, 10 bases remained unmatched. The CDR3 is made up of 15 amino acids. CDR3 protein: CASSPRTGSYYEQYF. Written as DNA, the CDR3 is TGTGCCAGCAGCCCAAGGACAGGCAGCTACTACGAGCAGTACTTC.